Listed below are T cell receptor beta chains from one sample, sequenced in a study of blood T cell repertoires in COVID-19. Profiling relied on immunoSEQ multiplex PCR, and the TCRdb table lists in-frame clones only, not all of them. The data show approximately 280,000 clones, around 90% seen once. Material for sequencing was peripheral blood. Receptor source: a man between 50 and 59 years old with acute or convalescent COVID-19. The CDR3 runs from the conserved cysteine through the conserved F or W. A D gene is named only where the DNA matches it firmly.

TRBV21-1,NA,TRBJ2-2,TGTGCCAGCAGCCCGTCTAGCGGGGGGGCGTCCACCGGGGAGCTGTTTTTT,CASSPSSGGASTGELFF
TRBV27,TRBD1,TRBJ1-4,TGTGCCAGCAGCTCACTCCACCCATCGGGACAGGGTCCAAAACTGTTTTTT,CASSSLHPSGQGPKLFF
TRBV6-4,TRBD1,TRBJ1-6,TGTGCCAGCAGTGAACAGGGGGTTAATTCACCCCTCCACTTT,CASSEQGVNSPLHF
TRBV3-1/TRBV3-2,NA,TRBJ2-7,TGTGCCAGCAGCCGCGCGGGACTCTACGAGCAGTACTTC,CASSRAGLYEQYF
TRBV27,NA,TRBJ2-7,TGTGCCAGCACTTACCTGGGGGGACCCTCCTACGAGCAGTACTTC,CASTYLGGPSYEQYF
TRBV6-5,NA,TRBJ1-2,TGTGCCAGCAGTCACCCCGGGGACACTGCTTATGGCTACACCTTC,CASSHPGDTAYGYTF
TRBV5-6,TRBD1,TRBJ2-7,TGTGCCAGCAGCTTTGGGACAGTGGATTACGAGCAGTACTTC,CASSFGTVDYEQYF
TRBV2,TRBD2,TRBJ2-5,TGTGCCACCCGGCCAGCGGGATCCGGAAGAGAGACCCAGTACTTC,CATRPAGSGRETQYF
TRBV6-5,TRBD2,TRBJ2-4,TGTGCCAGCAGCGCGGGGAGGGGCCGGGACATTCAGTACTTC,CASSAGRGRDIQYF
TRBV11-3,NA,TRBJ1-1,TGTGCCAGCAGCTTAAGAGAGAACACTGAAGCTTTCTTT,CASSLRENTEAFF
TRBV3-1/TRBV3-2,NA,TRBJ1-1,TGTGCCAGCAGCCAAGGCAGGGCCGAAGCTTTCTTT,CASSQGRAEAFF
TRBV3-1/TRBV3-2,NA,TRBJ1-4,TGTGCCAGCAGCCCCGCCACAGGGTTCGGTAATGAAAAACTGTTTTTT,CASSPATGFGNEKLFF